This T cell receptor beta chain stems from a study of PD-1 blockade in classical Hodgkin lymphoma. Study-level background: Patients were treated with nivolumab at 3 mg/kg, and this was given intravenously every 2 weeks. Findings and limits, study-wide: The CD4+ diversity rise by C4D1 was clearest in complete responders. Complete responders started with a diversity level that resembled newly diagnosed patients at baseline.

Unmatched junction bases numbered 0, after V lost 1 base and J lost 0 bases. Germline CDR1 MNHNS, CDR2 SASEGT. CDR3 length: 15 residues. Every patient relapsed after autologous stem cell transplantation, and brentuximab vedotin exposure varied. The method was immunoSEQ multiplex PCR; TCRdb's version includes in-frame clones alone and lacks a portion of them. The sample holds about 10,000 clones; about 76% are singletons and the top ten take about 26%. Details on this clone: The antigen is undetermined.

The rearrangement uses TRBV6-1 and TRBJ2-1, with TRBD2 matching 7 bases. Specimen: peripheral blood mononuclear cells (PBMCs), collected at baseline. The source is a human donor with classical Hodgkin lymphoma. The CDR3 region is CASSEGGGSYNEQFF. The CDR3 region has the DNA TGTGCCAGCAGTGAAGGGGGGGGCTCCTACAATGAGCAGTTCTTC.